The entry below gives a single T cell receptor (beta chain) sequence along with its context. Its antigen is not known. The data were obtained in a study of T cell responses to AZD1222 COVID-19 vaccine. Study-level information: Timing groups of about 4 and about 12 weeks for second doses were pooled.

Assay: immunoSEQ multiplex PCR; the TCRdb copy retains only in-frame clones and omits some. The data show around 120,000 clones, 90% to 95% seen once. Findings of the study overall: Increased Spike-specific TCR breadth and depth were observed after two AZD1222 doses.

In germline, CDR1 is SGHAT, CDR2 FQDESV (reference sequence). V was shortened by 1 base and J by 8 bases, with 8 bases between the two germline ends. This CDR3 has 12 amino acids. The genes are TRBV11-1 and TRBJ1-1; no firm D call. The sequence derives from an adult in good health. Here the sequenced sample was peripheral blood, taken on day 0 of AZD1222 vaccination. In DNA, the CDR3 is TGTGCCAGCAGCTTAGTATTGGGGGAAGCTTTCTTT. Amino acids: CASSLVLGEAFF.